Sequencing of this T cell receptor beta chain was carried out in a study of OX40 agonist ivuxolimab in advanced cancers. As for the study in general: Patients received ivuxolimab, an intravenous treatment, every 2 weeks at 0.01 to 10 mg/kg. The diagnoses of dose-escalation patients were hepatocellular carcinoma, melanoma, renal cell or head and neck cancer. Study findings and constraints: Clonal expansion by week 6 occurred in CD4+ and CD8+ blood T cells (at 0.1 to 3.0 mg/kg).

This clone was counted between two and nine times. Its target is unknown. Measured with immunoSEQ multiplex PCR; TCRdb has only the in-frame clones, and not every one. The sample includes 65,000 to 95,000 clones, around nine tenths of them seen just once. The study sampled blood at baseline, cycle 4 day 1, and cycle 7 day 1. V gave up 10 bases and J gave up 3 bases, with 15 bases separating them. Germline V gene sequence: CDR1 WNHNN, CDR2 SYGVQD (reference sequence). The CDR3 extends over 13 amino acids. Specimen: CD4+ or CD8+ T cells sorted from blood, collected in a trial of the OX40 agonist ivuxolimab. The V gene is TRBV10-1, the J gene TRBJ1-1, with D perhaps TRBD1 (5 bases). The sequence came from an adult with an advanced solid tumor such as melanoma, head and neck, liver or kidney cancer. CDR3 in DNA: TGCGCCAAGGGGAATCGGAAAGACACTGAAGCTTTCTTT. It codes for CAKGNRKDTEAFF.